This T cell receptor (beta chain) appears in the sequencing data of a study of CD8 T cells in Susac syndrome. Reverse transcription used about 0.45 to 1 ug RNA and random hexamers. TCRdb reanalysed the immunoSEQ multiplex PCR reads using MiXCR and keeps one entry per CDR3 protein. The data show about 150,000 distinct CDR3 sequences, 85% to 95% seen once. Trimming removed 4 bases from V and 3 bases from J, with 13 bases in between. CDR1 is LGHDT and CDR2 is YNNKEL in the germline V gene (reference sequence). This CDR3 has 14 residues. Study outcomes and limitations: As the study acknowledged, the number of individuals who were part of its TCR sequencing and HLA analysis was relatively small.

On this clonotype: Its antigen is as yet unknown.

TCR beta sequencing covered blood CD8+ and CD4+ T cells. Negative isolation yielded the CD8+ and CD4+ T cells, while FACS enriched the TEMRA cells. V is TRBV3-1 and J is TRBJ2-7, with a tentative D call TRBD2 (5 bases). The source of this sequence is a human donor with multiple sclerosis. The material sequenced was CD4+ T cells from PBMCs. The CDR3 loop is CASSLFSGNYEQYF. CDR3 coding DNA: TGTGCCAGCAGCCTCTTCTCCGGGAACTACGAGCAGTACTTC.